This T cell receptor beta chain came from a study of vaccination and CD4 T cells after COVID-19. The study's findings and limits: From a median of about 20 to 40, SARS-CoV-2-reactive clonotypes increased, though not significantly.

As for treatment: roughly nine-day PBMC culture with coronavirus spike peptide pools or control peptides (ViraFEST assay). Expanded clonotypes were found by TCR sequencing after peptide-pool stimulation (ViraFEST). Some 2 million PBMCs were grown per well alongside 7.5 to 10 IU/ml IL-2 and roughly 10 ug/ml peptide pools. The CDR3 contains 18 residues. Unmatched junction bases numbered 17, after V lost 8 bases and J lost 4 bases. Germline V CDR1 and CDR2: ENHRY, SYGVKD. An Oncomine TCR Beta short-read assay was used to sequence the DNA from cultured CD4+ T cells. Cultures of CD4+ T cells served as the source for extracting genomic DNA. TCRdb processed the PCR reads anew with MiXCR; each CDR3 protein has one entry. The sample yields fewer than 15,000 distinct CDR3 sequences, roughly 45% seen once. On this clonotype: What it binds is unknown.

The specimen comprised CD4+ T cells from blood, cultured in vitro, sampled after SARS-CoV-2 vaccination. This clonotype was sampled from a human donor who had recovered from COVID-19. The chain combines TRBV10-3 with TRBJ2-1, with TRBD1 identical over 10 bases. CDR3 residues: CAIGDRATGGERYNEQFF. As DNA, the CDR3 is TGTGCCATCGGCGATAGAGCGACAGGGGGCGAGAGATACAATGAGCAGTTCTTC.